This T cell receptor beta chain was sequenced for a study of CD8 T cells in ankylosing spondylitis. This CDR3 is 16 amino acids long. From germline, CDR1 is MNHEY and CDR2 SMNVEV (reference sequence). Between the trimmed V and J ends, which lost 8 bases and 5 bases, there was a span of 21 bases. TCRdb re-called the 5' RACE reads through MiXCR, storing one row per CDR3 protein. This table holds 200,000 to 300,000 distinct CDR3 sequences, 30% to 40% found once. The study's findings and limits: Both synovial fluid and blood in reactive arthritis had previously been reported to carry some motif variants.

With regard to this clonotype: Antigen unknown.

Sequences were obtained from blood, either unsorted or a sorted T cell fraction (not recorded which). The chain is built from TRBV27 and TRBJ2-2; possible D gene TRBD1, 6 bases. The clonotype was recovered from a male donor with ankylosing spondylitis or in good health (not recorded which). CDR3 amino acids: CASCRGVERGTGELFF. CDR3 DNA sequence: TGTGCCAGCTGCCGGGGCGTAGAAAGGGGGACCGGGGAGCTGTTTTTT.